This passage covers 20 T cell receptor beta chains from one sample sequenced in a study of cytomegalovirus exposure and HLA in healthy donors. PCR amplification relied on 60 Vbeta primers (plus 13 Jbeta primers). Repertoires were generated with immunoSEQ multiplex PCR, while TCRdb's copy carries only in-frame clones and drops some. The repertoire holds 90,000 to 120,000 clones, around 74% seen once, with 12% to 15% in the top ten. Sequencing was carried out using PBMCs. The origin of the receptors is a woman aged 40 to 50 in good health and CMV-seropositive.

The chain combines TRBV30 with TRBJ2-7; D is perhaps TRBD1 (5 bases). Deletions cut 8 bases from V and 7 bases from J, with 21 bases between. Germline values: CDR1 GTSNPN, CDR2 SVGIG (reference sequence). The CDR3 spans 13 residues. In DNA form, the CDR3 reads TGTGCCCGGTCCGGAGAATTTAAGGGGGAGCAGTACTTC. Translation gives CARSGEFKGEQYF.

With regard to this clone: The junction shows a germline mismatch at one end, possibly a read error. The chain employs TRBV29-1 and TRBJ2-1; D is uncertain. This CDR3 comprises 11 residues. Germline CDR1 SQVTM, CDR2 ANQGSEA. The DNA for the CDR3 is TGCAGTTCTTCCGGGTACAATGGGCAGTTCTTC. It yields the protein CSSSGYNGQFF.

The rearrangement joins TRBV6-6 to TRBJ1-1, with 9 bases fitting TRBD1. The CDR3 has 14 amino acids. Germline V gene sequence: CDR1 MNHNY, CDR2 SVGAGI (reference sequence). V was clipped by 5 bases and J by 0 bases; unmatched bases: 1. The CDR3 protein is CASSRDRVNTEAFF. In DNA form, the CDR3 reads TGTGCCAGCAGTCGGGACAGGGTGAACACTGAAGCTTTCTTT.

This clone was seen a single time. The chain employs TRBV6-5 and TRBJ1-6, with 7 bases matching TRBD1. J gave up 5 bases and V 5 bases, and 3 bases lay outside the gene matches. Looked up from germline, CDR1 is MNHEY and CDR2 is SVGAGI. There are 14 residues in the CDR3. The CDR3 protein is CASSRDRDNSPLHF. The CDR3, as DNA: TGTGCCAGCAGTAGGGACAGAGATAATTCACCCCTCCACTTT.

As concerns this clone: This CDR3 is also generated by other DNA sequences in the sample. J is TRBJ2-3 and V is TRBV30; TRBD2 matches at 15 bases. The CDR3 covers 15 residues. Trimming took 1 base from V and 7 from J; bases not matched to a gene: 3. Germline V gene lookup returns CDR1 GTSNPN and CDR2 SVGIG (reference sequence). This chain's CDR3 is CAWSAGLAGGHTQYF. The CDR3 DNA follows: TGTGCCTGGAGTGCGGGACTAGCGGGGGGACATACGCAGTATTTT. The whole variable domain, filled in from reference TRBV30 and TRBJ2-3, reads SQTIHQWPATLVQPVGSPLSLECTVEGTSNPNLYWYRQAAGRGLQLLFYSVGIGQISSEVPQNLSASRPQDRQFILSSKKLLLSDSGFYLCAWSAGLAGGHTQYFGPGTRLTVL.

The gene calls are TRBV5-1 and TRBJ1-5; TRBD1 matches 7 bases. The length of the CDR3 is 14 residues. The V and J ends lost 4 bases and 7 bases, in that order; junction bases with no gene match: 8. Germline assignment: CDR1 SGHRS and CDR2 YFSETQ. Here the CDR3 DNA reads TGCGCCAGCAGCACAGGGACAGCCGGACAGCCCCAGCATTTT. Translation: CASSTGTAGQPQHF.

CDR3 sequence reads: CASSLSGTGTEAFF. The CDR3 nucleotides read TGCGCCAGCAGCTTGTCCGGGACAGGGACTGAAGCTTTCTTT. V is TRBV5-1 and J is TRBJ1-1, with 9 bases lining up with TRBD1. Trimming took 1 base from V and 5 from J; bases not matched to a gene: 3. The V gene's germline CDR1 is SGHRS and CDR2 YFSETQ. This CDR3 comprises 14 residues.

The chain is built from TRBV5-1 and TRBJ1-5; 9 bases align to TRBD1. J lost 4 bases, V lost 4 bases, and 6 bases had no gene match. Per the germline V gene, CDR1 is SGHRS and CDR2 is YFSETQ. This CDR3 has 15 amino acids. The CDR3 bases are TGCGCCAGCAGCCCGGGGGACAGGGTGAATCAGCCCCAGCATTTT. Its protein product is CASSPGDRVNQPQHF. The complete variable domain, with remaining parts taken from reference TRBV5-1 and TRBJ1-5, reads KAGVTQTPRYLIKTRGQQVTLSCSPISGHRSVSWYQQTPGQGLQFLFEYFSETQRNKGNFPGRFSGRQFSNSRSEMNVSTLELGDSALYLCASSPGDRVNQPQHFGDGTRLSIL.

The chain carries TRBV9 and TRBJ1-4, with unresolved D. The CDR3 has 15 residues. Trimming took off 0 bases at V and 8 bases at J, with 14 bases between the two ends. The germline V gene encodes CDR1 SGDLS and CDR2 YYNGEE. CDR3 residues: CASSVGSGDREKLFF. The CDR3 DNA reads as TGTGCCAGCAGCGTAGGGTCCGGGGATCGGGAAAAACTGTTTTTT.

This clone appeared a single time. CDR3 coding DNA: TGTGCCAGCAGTTACTCAGGTCAGGGGGCCTCCTACGAGCAGTACTTC. Translation gives CASSYSGQGASYEQYF. The rearrangement uses TRBV6-5 and TRBJ2-7; TRBD1 agrees at 8 bases. The germline gives CDR1 MNHEY, CDR2 SVGAGI. The trim removed 0 bases at V and 0 bases at J, leaving 4 bases unmatched. The length of the CDR3 is 16 residues.

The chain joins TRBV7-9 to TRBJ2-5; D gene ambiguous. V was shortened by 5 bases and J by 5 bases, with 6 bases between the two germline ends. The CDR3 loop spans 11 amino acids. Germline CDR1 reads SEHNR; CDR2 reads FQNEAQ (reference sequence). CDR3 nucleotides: TGTGCCAGCAGCCCCGTGGAGACCCAGTACTTC. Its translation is CASSPVETQYF.

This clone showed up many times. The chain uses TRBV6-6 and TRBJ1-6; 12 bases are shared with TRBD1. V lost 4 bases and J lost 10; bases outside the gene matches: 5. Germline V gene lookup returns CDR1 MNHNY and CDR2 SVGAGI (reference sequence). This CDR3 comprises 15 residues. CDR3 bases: TGTGCCAGCAGTTCGGGACAGGGGGCAGGGTCACCCCTCCACTTT. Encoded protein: CASSSGQGAGSPLHF.

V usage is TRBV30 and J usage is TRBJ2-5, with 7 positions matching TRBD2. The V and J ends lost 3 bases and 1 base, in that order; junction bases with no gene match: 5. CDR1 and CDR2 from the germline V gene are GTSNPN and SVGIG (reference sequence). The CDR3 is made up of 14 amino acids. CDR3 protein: CAWRETSFQETQYF. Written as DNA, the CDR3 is TGTGCCTGGAGGGAGACTAGCTTCCAAGAGACCCAGTACTTC.

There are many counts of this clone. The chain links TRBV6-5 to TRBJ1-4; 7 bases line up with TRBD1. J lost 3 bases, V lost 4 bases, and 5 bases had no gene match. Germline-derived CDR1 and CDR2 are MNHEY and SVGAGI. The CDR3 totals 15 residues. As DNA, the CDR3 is TGTGCCAGCAGTTCCCGGGACAGATCTAATGAAAAACTGTTTTTT. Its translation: CASSSRDRSNEKLFF.

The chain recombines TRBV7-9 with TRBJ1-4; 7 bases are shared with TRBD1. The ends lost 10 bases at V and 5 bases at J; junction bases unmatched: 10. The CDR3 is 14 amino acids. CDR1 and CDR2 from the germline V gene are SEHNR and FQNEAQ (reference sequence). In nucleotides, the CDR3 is TGTGCCACCCAGGGGGACAGCGCAAATGAAAAACTGTTTTTT. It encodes CATQGDSANEKLFF.

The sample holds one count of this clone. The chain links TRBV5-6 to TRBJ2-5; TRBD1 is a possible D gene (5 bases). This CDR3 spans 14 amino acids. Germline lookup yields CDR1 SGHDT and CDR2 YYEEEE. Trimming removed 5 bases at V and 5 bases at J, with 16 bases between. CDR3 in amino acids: CASSLSGAAETQYF. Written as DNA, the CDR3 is TGTGCCAGCAGTCTCAGTGGGGCGGCGGAGACCCAGTACTTC.

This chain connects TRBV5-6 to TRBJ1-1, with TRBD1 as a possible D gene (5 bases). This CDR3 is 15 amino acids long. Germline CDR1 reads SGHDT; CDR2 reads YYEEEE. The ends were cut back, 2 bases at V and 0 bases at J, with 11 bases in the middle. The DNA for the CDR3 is TGTGCCAGCAGCTTCCGCAGGACAATGAACACTGAAGCTTTCTTT. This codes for CASSFRRTMNTEAFF.

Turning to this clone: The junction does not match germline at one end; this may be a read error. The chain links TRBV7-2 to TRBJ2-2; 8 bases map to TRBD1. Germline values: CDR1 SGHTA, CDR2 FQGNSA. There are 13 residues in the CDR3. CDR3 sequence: CASSYWDRQRLLF. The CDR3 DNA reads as TGTGCCAGCAGCTACTGGGACAGGCAAAGGCTGCTTTTT.

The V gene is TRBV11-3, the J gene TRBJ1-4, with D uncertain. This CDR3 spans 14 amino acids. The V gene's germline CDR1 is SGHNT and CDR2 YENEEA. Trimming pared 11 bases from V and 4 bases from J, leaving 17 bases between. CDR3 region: CAHRRLPLNEKLFF. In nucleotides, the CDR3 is TGTGCCCACCGGAGGCTTCCCCTTAATGAAAAACTGTTTTTT.

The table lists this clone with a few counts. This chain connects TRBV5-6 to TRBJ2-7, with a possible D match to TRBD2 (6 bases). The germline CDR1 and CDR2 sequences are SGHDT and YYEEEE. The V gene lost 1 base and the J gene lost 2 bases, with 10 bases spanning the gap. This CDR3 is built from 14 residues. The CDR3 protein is CASSLRTGAYEQYF. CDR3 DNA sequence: TGTGCCAGCAGCTTGAGGACGGGAGCCTACGAGCAGTACTTC.